One sample yielded the 15 T cell receptor beta chains listed below, sequenced in a study of blood T cell repertoires in COVID-19. The table came from immunoSEQ multiplex PCR; TCRdb's copy has only in-frame clones and leaves some out. The sample yields about 160,000 clones, 85% to 95% seen once. Specimen: peripheral blood. These receptors were collected from a woman aged 45-60 years with acute or convalescent COVID-19.

The chain links TRBV19 to TRBJ1-5; a possible D gene is TRBD1 (5 bases). CDR3 length equals 16 residues. Per the germline V gene, CDR1 is LNHDA and CDR2 is SQIVND (reference sequence). V dropped 6 bases and J dropped 7 bases, with 22 bases sitting between them. The CDR3 DNA reads as TGTGCCAGTAGCCCCGGACGGTCCCGGGGGAACCAGCCCCAGCATTTT. It encodes CASSPGRSRGNQPQHF.

CDR3 nucleotides: TGTGCCTGGTCCCCGGGACAGGGCTACGAGCAGTACTTC. Translating gives CAWSPGQGYEQYF. This chain uses TRBV30 with TRBJ2-7; the match to TRBD1 covers 9 bases. After removal of 5 bases from V and 3 bases from J, the junction contained 5 bases not matched to a gene. In germline, CDR1 is GTSNPN, CDR2 SVGIG (reference sequence). The CDR3 runs to 13 residues.

The V and J genes are TRBV7-6 and TRBJ2-1; 7 nucleotides line up with TRBD2. The germline V gene encodes CDR1 SGHVS and CDR2 FNYEAQ. V dropped 1 base and J dropped 9; count of bases not matched to a gene: 15. The CDR3 sequence is 17 residues long. The CDR3 bases are TGTGCCAGCAGCTTAGAGTTTAGGTACACCCGCGGGGGTGAGCAGTTCTTC. Translated, it gives CASSLEFRYTRGGEQFF. The whole variable domain, remainder taken from reference TRBV7-6 and TRBJ2-1, is GAGVSQSPRYKVTKRGQDVALRCDPISGHVSLYWYRQALGQGPEFLTYFNYEAQQDKSGLPNDRFSAERPEGSISTLTIQRTEQRDSAMYRCASSLEFRYTRGGEQFFGPGTRLTVL.

The rearrangement links TRBV21-1 to TRBJ2-1; TRBD2, as called in the table, went unchecked against the DNA. TRBV21-1 is tagged as a pseudogene. The CDR3 contains 17 residues. Written as DNA, the CDR3 is TGTGCCAGCAGCAAAGGGCTAGCGGGAGACTACAGGCTTGAGCAGTTCTTC. Translated, it gives CASSKGLAGDYRLEQFF.

This sequence joins TRBV6-5 and TRBJ1-4, with 7 bases lining up with TRBD1. Germline V gene data show CDR1 as MNHEY and CDR2 as SVGAGI. V gave up 6 bases and J gave up 3 bases; unmatched junction bases: 4. The CDR3 has 14 residues. CDR3 in DNA: TGTGCCAGCAGCTGGGACAGTTCTAATGAAAAACTGTTTTTT. Its translation is CASSWDSSNEKLFF.

This chain uses TRBV5-1 with TRBJ2-2, with D perhaps TRBD1 (6 bases). Germline V gene data show CDR1 as SGHRS and CDR2 as YFSETQ. V shed 2 bases and J shed 1 base, with 15 bases lying between them. The CDR3 length is 17 residues. This chain's CDR3 is CASSFPRYRENTGELFF. CDR3 in DNA: TGCGCCAGCAGCTTTCCTCGATACAGGGAGAACACCGGGGAGCTGTTTTTT.

The rearrangement uses TRBV19 and TRBJ1-2, with D unclear. This CDR3 is built from 15 residues. Trimming removed 6 bases at V and 3 bases at J, with 17 bases between. Germline V lookup: CDR1 LNHDA, CDR2 SQIVND (reference sequence). Written as DNA, the CDR3 is TGTGCCAGTAGCGGGAACGGGGTGGGAGACTATGGCTACACCTTC. It translates to CASSGNGVGDYGYTF.

J is TRBJ2-3 and V is TRBV7-2; weak D call: TRBD2 (6 bases). This CDR3 comprises 15 residues. V was shortened by 4 bases and J by 0 bases, with 11 bases between the two germline ends. The germline V gene has CDR1 SGHTA and CDR2 FQGNSA. CDR3 sequence: CASSWGETSTDTQYF. The CDR3 nucleotides are TGTGCCAGCAGCTGGGGGGAGACTAGCACAGATACGCAGTATTTT.

The gene calls are TRBV5-6 and TRBJ1-4, with a tentative D call TRBD1 (6 bases). Germline loops: CDR1 SGHDT, CDR2 YYEEEE. The germline V and J ends were trimmed by 2 bases and 8 bases, with 16 bases remaining between them. The CDR3 is 15 residues long. The CDR3 sequence is CASSFRQEAGEKLFF. DNA of the CDR3: TGTGCCAGCAGCTTTCGACAGGAAGCGGGAGAAAAACTGTTTTTT.

The rearrangement uses TRBV2 and TRBJ2-1; 9 nucleotides line up with TRBD2. J was trimmed by 4 bases and V by 6 bases; bases with no gene match: 7. This CDR3 comprises 15 residues. Germline V gives CDR1 SNHLY, CDR2 FYNNEI. CDR3 residues: CASRETSGGYNEQFF. The CDR3, as DNA: TGTGCCAGCAGGGAGACTAGCGGAGGTTACAATGAGCAGTTCTTC.

This clone was picked up one time. This chain joins TRBV5-6 and TRBJ2-1; 13 bases fit TRBD2. The V gene end was trimmed by 5 bases and the J gene end by 5 bases; junction bases not matched to a gene: 7. The CDR3 is made up of 16 amino acids. From germline, CDR1 is SGHDT and CDR2 YYEEEE. CDR3 residues: CASSWTSGSVHNEQFF. CDR3 in DNA: TGTGCCAGCAGTTGGACTAGCGGGAGTGTCCACAATGAGCAGTTCTTC.

The CDR3 coding sequence is TGTGCCAGCAGCGAAGACAGGGCGGGGTACAATGAGCAGTTCTTC. It yields the protein CASSEDRAGYNEQFF. The gene calls are TRBV28 and TRBJ2-1; D might be TRBD1 (7 bases). V shed 6 bases and J shed 4 bases, with 16 bases lying between them. The germline V gene has CDR1 MDHEN and CDR2 SYDVKM. The CDR3 runs 15 residues.

This rearrangement joins TRBV3-1 (or the pseudogene TRBV3-2) to TRBJ2-4; 7 bases agree with TRBD1. Germline CDR1 is LGHDT and CDR2 is YNNKEL (reference sequence). The CDR3 contains 13 residues. V was clipped by 4 bases and J by 4 bases; unmatched bases: 1. The DNA of the CDR3 is TGTGCCAGCAGCCCGGGACAGAAAAACATTCAGTACTTC. Protein product: CASSPGQKNIQYF.

This chain joins TRBV7-2 and TRBJ2-5; D perhaps matches TRBD2 (5 bases). This CDR3 spans 14 amino acids. V lost 1 base, J lost 5 bases, and 11 bases lay in between. Germline V gene sequence: CDR1 SGHTA, CDR2 FQGNSA. This chain's CDR3 is CASSLEAGTETQYF. CDR3 bases: TGTGCCAGCAGCTTAGAGGCGGGCACGGAGACCCAGTACTTC.

The chain employs TRBV4-1 and TRBJ2-5; the D gene is possibly TRBD2 (7 bases). V was clipped by 0 bases and J by 9 bases, with 20 bases between them. The CDR3 is 16 amino acids. Germline CDR1 and CDR2: MGHRA and YSYEKL. The CDR3 bases are TGCGCCAGCAGCCAAGAAGAAAGGGGGGGAGGGAAGGCCCAGTACTTC. The encoded protein is CASSQEERGGGKAQYF.